The 8 T cell receptor beta chains listed next were all sequenced from one sample in a study of T cell responses to AZD1222 COVID-19 vaccine. Produced via immunoSEQ multiplex PCR; TCRdb's table is partial and in-frame only. Among roughly 160,000 clones listed, 94% were seen once. The specimen was peripheral blood, collected on day 0 of AZD1222 vaccination. These receptors all stem from an adult in good health.

V and J are TRBV4-1 and TRBJ2-1, with 7 bases fitting TRBD2. This CDR3 region has 17 residues. The V and J ends lost 4 bases and 0 bases, in that order; junction bases with no gene match: 9. Germline-derived CDR1 and CDR2 are MGHRA and YSYEKL. The CDR3 sequence: CASSPSLADSSYNEQFF. CDR3 nucleotide sequence: TGCGCCAGCAGCCCCAGTCTAGCGGACTCCTCCTACAATGAGCAGTTCTTC.

The CDR3 DNA follows: TGTGCCAGCCTTCATCCGAGGGGGGAAAAACTGTTTTTT. Amino acid sequence: CASLHPRGEKLFF. The V and J genes are TRBV28 and TRBJ1-4; a weak D match, TRBD1 (6 bases). CDR1 MDHEN and CDR2 SYDVKM come from the germline V gene. This CDR3 is built from 13 residues. Trimming shortened V by 8 bases and J by 8 bases, and 15 bases separated the two germline ends.

This chain links TRBV7-9 with TRBJ2-3, with 9 bases lining up with TRBD2. The CDR3 is 15 residues long. Germline assignment: CDR1 SEHNR and CDR2 FQNEAQ (reference sequence). J gave up 1 base and V 6 bases, and 5 bases lay outside the gene matches. DNA for the CDR3: TGTGCCAGCAGTGCGACTAGCGGCCGCACAGATACGCAGTATTTT. Amino acids: CASSATSGRTDTQYF.

This clone appeared once. The rearrangement joins TRBV3-1 (or the pseudogene TRBV3-2) to TRBJ1-1; D is unclear. Germline CDR1 reads LGHDT; CDR2 reads YNNKEL (reference sequence). The CDR3 spans 15 residues. V was clipped by 2 bases and J by 1 base, with 11 bases between them. CDR3 coding DNA: TGTGCCAGCAGCCAATATGGTCCAGGGAACACTGAAGCTTTCTTT. Its protein product is CASSQYGPGNTEAFF.

The genes are TRBV5-1 and TRBJ1-1; D perhaps matches TRBD1 (5 bases). CDR3 length: 13 residues. The V end lost 2 bases, the J end lost 4 bases, and 9 bases lay between the germline ends. The germline V gene encodes CDR1 SGHRS and CDR2 YFSETQ. CDR3 sequence reads: CASSFHGGTEAFF. DNA for the CDR3: TGCGCCAGCAGCTTCCATGGGGGCACTGAAGCTTTCTTT. Full variable domain (rest looked up from reference TRBV5-1 and TRBJ1-1): KAGVTQTPRYLIKTRGQQVTLSCSPISGHRSVSWYQQTPGQGLQFLFEYFSETQRNKGNFPGRFSGRQFSNSRSEMNVSTLELGDSALYLCASSFHGGTEAFFGQGTRLTVV.

The chain combines TRBV3-1 (or the pseudogene TRBV3-2) with TRBJ2-1; 9 bases are shared with TRBD2. V lost 6 bases and J lost 2; bases outside the gene matches: 11. The CDR3 totals 17 residues. Germline CDR1 is LGHDT and CDR2 is YNNKEL (reference sequence). This CDR3 is CASSHPLTSGAYNEQFF. For the CDR3, the DNA is TGTGCCAGCAGTCACCCTTTGACTAGCGGAGCCTACAATGAGCAGTTCTTC.

The rearrangement joins TRBV5-1 to TRBJ2-3; D not certain. V shed 2 bases and J shed 2 bases, with 12 bases lying between them. The CDR3 runs 15 residues. The V gene's germline CDR1 is SGHRS and CDR2 YFSETQ. The CDR3 loop is CASSLLDTDTDTQYF. CDR3 DNA sequence: TGCGCCAGCAGCTTATTGGATACGGACACAGATACGCAGTATTTT.

The chain is built from TRBV11-3 and TRBJ2-5, with 7 bases aligning to TRBD2. Trimming cost V 1 base and J 5 bases; bases outside gene matches: 1. There are 13 residues in the CDR3. Germline CDR1 SGHNT, CDR2 YENEEA. Here the CDR3 DNA reads TGTGCCAGCAGCTTAGGGGGAGGGGAGACCCAGTACTTC. Protein: CASSLGGGETQYF.